This TCR beta chain was recovered during a study of blood T cell repertoires in COVID-19. TCRdb keeps only in-frame clones here, not all; method: immunoSEQ multiplex PCR. The table records tens of thousands of clones, 83% of them present only once. V gave up 5 bases and J gave up 4 bases; unmatched junction bases: 11. Germline V CDR1 and CDR2: SGHTA, FQGTGA. The CDR3 totals 16 residues. The chain combines TRBV7-3 with TRBJ2-5; 9 nucleotides match TRBD2. The sequencing input was peripheral blood. The sequence derives from a man aged 45-60 years with COVID-19, enrolled during active disease. The CDR3 bases are TGTGCCAGCAGCCCCCGGGGTAGCGGGGGTGTAGAGACCCAGTACTTC. This gives the protein CASSPRGSGGVETQYF.